This is a list of T cell receptor beta chains from one sample in a study of T cells in Graves' hyperthyroidism and ophthalmopathy. TCRdb recomputed calls from the multiplex PCR reads with MiXCR, one row per CDR3 protein. The sample lists fewer than 750,000 distinct CDR3 sequences, about 43% occurring once. Material for sequencing was peripheral blood or thyroid tissue (not recorded which). These TCRs come from a young woman with Graves' hyperthyroidism. The CDR3 runs from the conserved cysteine through the conserved F or W. The D gene is left open where the match is weak. Rows give clone size only sometimes, using once, few, many, or a class for an expanded clone.

j_gene	abundance	d_gene	v_gene	CDR3aa	CDR3nt
TRBJ2-7	many	TRBD2	TRBV7-2	CASSLAASGTYEQYF	TGTGCCAGCAGCTTAGCGGCTAGCGGTACCTACGAGCAGTACTTC
TRBJ2-7	NA	TRBD1	TRBV7-3	CASSPLDRGDEQYF	TGTGCCAGCAGCCCACTCGACAGGGGGGACGAGCAGTACTTC
TRBJ1-1	NA	TRBD1	TRBV5-5	CASSFWTGLYTEAFF	TGTGCCAGCAGCTTTTGGACAGGGTTGTACACTGAAGCTTTCTTT
TRBJ2-5	NA	NA	TRBV29-1	CSPARLVETQYF	TGCAGCCCCGCCCGGTTAGTGGAGACCCAGTACTTC
TRBJ2-7	NA	TRBD1	TRBV10-2	CASSEPGQGFYEQYF	TGCGCCAGCAGTGAGCCGGGACAGGGTTTTTACGAGCAGTACTTC
TRBJ1-2	NA	TRBD1	TRBV27	CASSSNRDSVYGYTF	TGTGCCAGCAGTTCCAACCGGGACAGTGTATATGGCTACACCTTC
TRBJ2-2	NA	TRBD1	TRBV2	CASRSGTGMFF	TGTGCCAGCAGATCCGGGACAGGGATGTTTTTT
TRBJ1-5	many	NA	TRBV4-1	CASSPEIGGGNQPQHF	TGCGCCAGCAGCCCCGAGATCGGCGGGGGCAATCAGCCCCAGCATTTT
TRBJ1-5	many	NA	TRBV6-2/TRBV6-3	CASSYSRQAYSNQPQHF	TGTGCCAGCAGTTACTCGAGACAGGCTTATAGCAATCAGCCCCAGCATTTT
TRBJ2-5	NA	NA	TRBV7-9	CASPMRATEETQYF	TGTGCCAGCCCCATGAGGGCCACTGAAGAGACCCAGTACTTC
TRBJ2-7	many	TRBD1	TRBV14	CASSQSGQGAYEQYF	TGTGCCAGCAGCCAGAGCGGACAGGGGGCGTACGAGCAGTACTTC
TRBJ2-7	NA	TRBD2	TRBV20-1	CSAFLAGVNEQYF	TGCAGTGCTTTTCTAGCGGGAGTGAACGAGCAGTACTTC
TRBJ1-2	many	NA	TRBV6-6	CASSYSPILDGYTF	TGTGCCAGCAGTTACTCTCCGATTTTGGATGGCTACACCTTC
TRBJ2-5	many	TRBD1	TRBV27	CASSGTGEGETQYF	TGTGCCAGCAGCGGGACAGGGGAGGGGGAGACCCAGTACTTC
TRBJ2-1	few	NA	TRBV20-1	CSAREAGVYEQFF	TGCAGTGCTAGAGAGGCAGGGGTTTATGAGCAGTTCTTC
TRBJ1-5	NA	TRBD1	TRBV19	CASSMLTGFSQPQHF	TGTGCCAGTAGTATGCTGACAGGGTTCAGTCAGCCCCAGCATTTT
TRBJ2-5	many	TRBD1	TRBV7-8	CASSFNPGGETQYF	TGTGCCAGCAGCTTTAACCCAGGGGGAGAGACCCAGTACTTC
TRBJ2-5	many	NA	TRBV7-9	CASSLGEVQETQYF	TGTGCCAGCAGCTTAGGGGAGGTACAAGAGACCCAGTACTTC
TRBJ1-3	many	TRBD1	TRBV19	CASSMMGQATSGNTIYF	TGTGCCAGTAGTATGATGGGACAGGCGACCTCTGGAAACACCATATATTTT
TRBJ2-1	NA	NA	TRBV7-3	CASSSTGTPSYNEQFF	TGTGCCAGCAGCTCGACCGGGACTCCCTCCTACAATGAGCAGTTCTTC
TRBJ1-1	NA	NA	TRBV15	CATSSEEYRKNTEAFF	TGTGCCACCAGCAGTGAAGAGTACAGAAAGAACACTGAAGCTTTCTTT
TRBJ1-4	once	NA	TRBV7-3	CASSFTTPGVGEKLFF	TGTGCCAGCAGCTTTACGACTCCAGGGGTTGGTGAAAAACTGTTTTTT
TRBJ1-2	many	NA	TRBV7-9	CASSSPGTTNYGYTF	TGTGCCAGCAGCTCGCCCGGGACAACCAACTATGGCTACACCTTC
TRBJ2-7	NA	NA	TRBV7-2	CASSQGYGDGDSYEQHF	TGTGCCAGCAGCCAAGGATACGGCGACGGAGACTCCTACGAGCAGCACTTC
TRBJ1-1	NA	NA	TRBV6-1	CASSSAGILTEAFF	TGTGCCAGCAGCTCGGCGGGAATTCTCACTGAAGCTTTCTTT
TRBJ2-4	NA	NA	TRBV9	CASSVDGDIQYF	TGTGCCAGCAGCGTAGATGGGGACATTCAGTACTTC
TRBJ1-5	NA	TRBD1	TRBV29-1	CSVGTGDYQPQHF	TGCAGCGTCGGGACAGGGGACTATCAGCCCCAGCATTTT
TRBJ2-5	many	TRBD2	TRBV12-3/TRBV12-4	CASAGTSFGETQYF	TGTGCCAGTGCCGGGACTAGCTTTGGAGAGACCCAGTACTTC
TRBJ2-5	many	TRBD2	TRBV5-1	CASSLPSGRSETQYF	TGCGCCAGCAGCTTGCCTAGCGGGAGGTCAGAGACCCAGTACTTC
TRBJ1-2	NA	TRBD1	TRBV5-5	CACSFQGAYGYTF	TGTGCCTGCAGCTTTCAGGGGGCCTATGGCTACACCTTC
TRBJ2-7	NA	NA	TRBV11-2	CAGSPTKEEQYF	TGTGCCGGCAGCCCTACCAAGGAGGAGCAGTACTTC
TRBJ1-1	NA	TRBD1	TRBV2	CASSNRQRDRGRTNTEAFF	TGTGCCAGCAGCAACCGACAGAGGGACAGGGGGCGGACGAACACTGAAGCTTTCTTT
TRBJ2-7	many	TRBD1	TRBV2	CASSTGDRAGENEQYF	TGTGCCAGCAGTACTGGGGACAGGGCAGGTGAAAACGAGCAGTACTTC
TRBJ2-7	NA	NA	TRBV5-1	CASSLVGGVFYEQYF	TGCGCCAGCAGCTTGGTTGGGGGAGTGTTTTACGAGCAGTACTTC
TRBJ1-2	NA	NA	TRBV18	CTSSPPTATFYGYTF	TGTACCAGCTCACCACCGACAGCGACCTTCTATGGCTACACCTTC
TRBJ1-2	many	NA	TRBV5-8	CASSLVFGPIDGYTF	TGTGCCAGCAGCTTGGTATTTGGCCCGATTGATGGCTACACCTTC
TRBJ2-5	few	NA	TRBV12-3/TRBV12-4	CASSPAGQETQYF	TGTGCCAGTAGTCCGGCAGGGCAAGAGACCCAGTACTTC
TRBJ2-6	NA	TRBD1	TRBV29-1	CSVEARGGQGANVLTF	TGCAGCGTTGAAGCTCGCGGGGGACAGGGGGCTAACGTCCTGACTTTC
TRBJ1-2	NA	NA	TRBV7-2	CASSLVGTNHGYTF	TGTGCCAGCAGCTTAGTCGGTACGAACCATGGCTACACCTTC
TRBJ2-7	many	NA	TRBV2	CASSERAYEQYF	TGTGCCAGCAGTGAAAGAGCCTACGAGCAGTACTTC
TRBJ1-5	many	NA	TRBV7-8	CASSLGPSTLRTQHF	TGTGCCAGCAGCTTAGGGCCCTCGACCTTAAGGACCCAGCATTTT
TRBJ2-3	NA	NA	TRBV20-1	CSARDQQDDSTDTQYF	TGCAGTGCTAGAGATCAACAGGACGATAGCACAGATACGCAGTATTTT
TRBJ2-7	once	TRBD2	TRBV7-2	CASSPTSGSYYEQYF	TGTGCCAGCAGCCCAACTAGCGGATCCTACTACGAGCAGTACTTC
TRBJ1-1	NA	NA	TRBV10-3	CAMGETGATEAFF	TGTGCCATGGGTGAGACAGGCGCTACTGAAGCTTTCTTT
TRBJ2-2	few	TRBD1	TRBV6-5	CASRDRGLTGELFF	TGTGCCAGCAGGGACAGGGGGCTGACCGGGGAGCTGTTTTTT
TRBJ2-3	many	TRBD2	TRBV10-3	CAISESLAGGDTQYF	TGTGCCATCAGTGAGTCGCTAGCGGGAGGCGATACGCAGTATTTT
TRBJ2-3	few	NA	TRBV11-2	CASSPRLEPDTQYF	TGTGCCAGCAGCCCCCGACTAGAACCCGATACGCAGTATTTT
TRBJ2-7	many	TRBD2	TRBV20-1	CSARGYSGRARDDEQYF	TGCAGTGCTAGGGGTTATAGCGGGAGGGCCAGGGACGACGAGCAGTACTTC
TRBJ2-5	NA	TRBD1	TRBV10-2	CASSESLGQPQYF	TGCGCCAGCAGTGAGTCGCTGGGACAGCCCCAGTACTTC
TRBJ2-6	NA	NA	TRBV4-2	CASSQGRGSGANVLTF	TGTGCCAGCAGCCAGGGGCGGGGATCTGGGGCCAACGTCCTGACTTTC
TRBJ2-5	NA	TRBD1	TRBV12-3/TRBV12-4	CASSFRRQGEETQYF	TGTGCCAGCAGTTTTAGGAGACAGGGAGAAGAGACCCAGTACTTC
TRBJ2-1	NA	NA	TRBV2	CASSEAYGLSSYNEQFF	TGTGCCAGCAGTGAAGCGTACGGACTAAGCTCCTACAATGAGCAGTTCTTC
TRBJ2-1	NA	NA	TRBV20-1	CSAIRASSYNEQFF	TGCAGTGCAATCCGGGCATCCTCCTACAATGAGCAGTTCTTC
TRBJ1-1	NA	NA	TRBV29-1	CSGEVDLRGPEAFF	TGCAGCGGGGAGGTAGACCTTAGGGGTCCTGAAGCTTTCTTT
TRBJ1-2	NA	TRBD1	TRBV29-1	CSVNGQGGGYTF	TGCAGCGTCAACGGACAGGGGGGTGGCTACACCTTC
TRBJ1-5	NA	NA	TRBV7-6	CASSSRPLAGGYNEHF	TGTGCCAGCAGCTCCCGCCCACTAGCGGGGGGATACAATGAGCATTTT
TRBJ2-6	once	TRBD1	TRBV10-3	CAISEGGTDYSGANVLTF	TGTGCCATCAGTGAAGGTGGGACAGACTACTCTGGGGCCAACGTCCTGACTTTC